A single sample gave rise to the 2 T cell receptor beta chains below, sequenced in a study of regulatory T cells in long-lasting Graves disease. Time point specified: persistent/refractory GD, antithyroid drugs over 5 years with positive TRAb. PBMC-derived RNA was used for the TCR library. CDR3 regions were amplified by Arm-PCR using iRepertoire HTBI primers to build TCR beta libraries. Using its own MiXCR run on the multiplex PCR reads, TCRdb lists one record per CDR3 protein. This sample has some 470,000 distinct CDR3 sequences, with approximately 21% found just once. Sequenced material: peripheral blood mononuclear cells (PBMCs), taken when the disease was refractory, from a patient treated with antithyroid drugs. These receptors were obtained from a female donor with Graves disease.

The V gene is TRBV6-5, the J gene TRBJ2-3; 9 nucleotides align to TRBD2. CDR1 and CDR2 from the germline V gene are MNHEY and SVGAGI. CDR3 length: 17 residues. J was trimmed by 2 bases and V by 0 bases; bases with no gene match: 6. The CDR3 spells CASSYSERGAHTDTQYF. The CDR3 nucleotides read TGTGCCAGCAGTTACTCTGAGCGGGGGGCTCACACAGATACGCAGTATTTT.

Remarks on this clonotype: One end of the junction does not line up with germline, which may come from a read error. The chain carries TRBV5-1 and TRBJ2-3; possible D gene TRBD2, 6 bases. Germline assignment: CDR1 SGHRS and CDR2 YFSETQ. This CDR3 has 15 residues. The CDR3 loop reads CASSLVAGYADTRYF. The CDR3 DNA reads TGCGCCAGCAGCTTGGTTGCGGGATACGCAGATACGCGGTATTTT.